This T cell receptor (beta chain) was sequenced for a study of shared clonotypes between healthy human individuals. Germline assignment: CDR1 SGHAT and CDR2 FQNNGV. The CDR3 extends over 16 amino acids. J gave up 6 bases and V 3 bases, and 9 bases lay outside the gene matches. The repertoire was sequenced with immunoSEQ multiplex PCR; TCRdb's copy has only in-frame clones and lacks some. The data show roughly 720,000 clones, with around 91% seen just once and around a third held by the top ten. Sequenced material: memory CD8+ T cells from PBMCs. As for subset: CD45RO+ cells pooled with CCR7-negative TemRA cells. The sequence was obtained from a man between 18 and 35 years old in good health. Some clones in this sample may be carry-over from other donors' samples. V is TRBV11-2 and J is TRBJ2-7; 12 bases line up with TRBD2. CDR3 loop: CASSLGSALAGGEQYF. DNA of the CDR3: TGTGCCAGCAGCTTGGGCTCGGCACTAGCGGGAGGCGAGCAGTACTTC.